The 18 T cell receptor beta chains below come from one sample, sequenced in a study of T cell repertoires in cytomegalovirus infection. Antigens for these TCRs are unknown. TCRdb re-derived calls from the reads in MiXCR, one entry per CDR3 protein. The data show about 310,000 distinct CDR3 sequences, 25% seen once. The sample here was cultured PBMCs, taken from culture after CMV antigen stimulation. These receptors all stem from a human donor in good health (CMV status not recorded). Some clones in this sample may be carry-over from other donors' samples.

The chain employs TRBV6-2 or TRBV6-3 and TRBJ2-3; D gene unclear. The germline V and J ends were trimmed by 2 bases and 1 base, with 16 bases remaining between them. This CDR3 has 17 residues. CDR1 is MNHEY and CDR2 is SVGEGT in the germline V gene. The DNA of the CDR3 is TGTGCCAGCAGTTACCCCCCAAGTATAAGGGGCACAGATACGCAGTATTTT. This encodes CASSYPPSIRGTDTQYF.

V gene TRBV6-5 combines with J gene TRBJ2-7; maybe TRBD2 (5 bases). Trimming stripped 5 bases from V and 2 bases from J, with 10 bases between. The CDR3 extends over 13 amino acids. Germline CDR1 and CDR2: MNHEY and SVGAGI. CDR3 residues: CASSTGFPYEQYF. CDR3 nucleotides: TGTGCCAGCAGTACGGGATTCCCCTACGAGCAGTACTTC.

The gene calls are TRBV20-1 and TRBJ2-1; D not resolved. V lost 0 bases and J lost 5, with 8 bases in between. Germline lookup yields CDR1 DFQATT and CDR2 SNEGSKA (reference sequence). This CDR3 is built from 13 residues. Here the CDR3 reads CSARDAVNNEQFF. For the CDR3, the DNA is TGCAGTGCTAGAGACGCCGTCAACAATGAGCAGTTCTTC.

This clonotype has more than one count but fewer than ten. The chain combines TRBV7-9 with TRBJ2-5; 11 bases match TRBD2. Germline assignment: CDR1 SEHNR and CDR2 FQNEAQ (reference sequence). This CDR3 region has 16 residues. The trim removed 4 bases at V and 5 bases at J, leaving 9 bases unmatched. The CDR3 sequence: CASSYRTSGPLETQYF. In DNA, the CDR3 is TGTGCCAGCAGCTATAGGACTAGCGGGCCGTTGGAGACCCAGTACTTC. The full variable domain, its missing parts supplied by reference TRBV7-9 and TRBJ2-5, is DTGVSQNPRHKITKRGQNVTFRCDPISEHNRLYWYRQTLGQGPEFLTYFQNEAQLEKSRLLSDRFSAERPKGSFSTLEIQRTEQGDSAMYLCASSYRTSGPLETQYFGPGTRLLVL.

This clonotype was observed at least ten times. The chain is built from TRBV7-2 and TRBJ2-1; perhaps TRBD2 as D (5 bases). CDR3 size: 12 residues. Trimming removed 10 bases at V and 5 bases at J, with 12 bases between. Germline lookup yields CDR1 SGHTA and CDR2 FQGNSA. The CDR3 nucleotides read TGTGCCACCACCGACTACCACAATGAGCAGTTCTTC. It codes for CATTDYHNEQFF. Looking up the rest from reference TRBV7-2 and TRBJ2-1 gives the full variable domain: GAGVSQSPSNKVTEKGKDVELRCDPISGHTALYWYRQSLGQGLEFLIYFQGNSAPDKSGLPSDRFSAERTGGSVSTLTIQRTQQEDSAVYLCATTDYHNEQFFGPGTRLTVL.

Many counts were recorded for this clonotype. The chain has TRBV7-8 and TRBJ1-4; D is undetermined. The V gene lost 4 bases and the J gene lost 4 bases, with 10 bases spanning the gap. There are 14 residues in the CDR3. Germline V gene sequence: CDR1 SGHVS, CDR2 FQNEAQ. In DNA form, the CDR3 reads TGTGCCAGCAGCTCCCGGAGAAATAATGAAAAACTGTTTTTT. Translating it yields CASSSRRNNEKLFF.

The chain joins TRBV7-2 to TRBJ1-6, with D possibly matching TRBD1 (5 bases). V lost 3 bases and J lost 11, with 8 bases in between. This CDR3 region has 12 residues. Germline V gene data show CDR1 as SGHTA and CDR2 as FQGNSA. The CDR3 nucleotides are TGTGCCAGCAGCTTGAGACAGCCACCCCTCCACTTT. This gives the protein CASSLRQPPLHF.

This clonotype turned up a few times. The chain combines TRBV12-3 or TRBV12-4 with TRBJ2-3, with D perhaps matching TRBD2 (7 bases). Trimming cost V 2 bases and J 11 bases, with 8 bases left between them. The CDR3 extends over 11 amino acids. CDR3: CASSLRGGQYF. CDR3 nucleotides: TGTGCCAGCAGTTTAAGGGGGGGGCAGTATTTT.

This clonotype was counted only a few times. The V and J genes are TRBV28 and TRBJ2-5; the D call may be TRBD1 or TRBD2 (5 bases each). The CDR3 spans 13 residues. Germline lookup yields CDR1 MDHEN and CDR2 SYDVKM. V was pared by 4 bases and J by 4 bases, with 10 bases between. The CDR3 DNA is TGTGCCAGCAGTTACGGGGACCGAGAGACCCAGTACTTC. It is translated as CASSYGDRETQYF.

The gene calls are TRBV6-2 or TRBV6-3 and TRBJ2-1; 13 bases are a match to TRBD2. V lost 7 bases to trimming and J lost 3 bases; unmatched junction nucleotides: 6. The CDR3 has 16 amino acids. Germline V lookup: CDR1 MNHEY, CDR2 SVGEGT. The CDR3 DNA reads as TGTGCCAGCACTAAACTAGCGGGAGGGCTCTACAATGAGCAGTTCTTC. Protein sequence: CASTKLAGGLYNEQFF.

This chain links TRBV7-2 with TRBJ2-5; tentatively, D is TRBD2 (5 bases). CDR3 length: 13 residues. Germline V CDR1 and CDR2: SGHTA, FQGNSA. The germline V and J ends were trimmed by 4 bases and 2 bases, with 8 bases remaining between them. The CDR3 here is CASSSLAQETQYF. In DNA, the CDR3 is TGTGCCAGCAGCTCTCTAGCTCAAGAGACCCAGTACTTC.

This clonotype came up many times. V is TRBV12-3 or TRBV12-4 and J is TRBJ2-3; D remains unclear. The CDR3 has 11 amino acids. V was pared by 7 bases and J by 3 bases, with 5 bases between. The CDR3 region has the DNA TGTGCCAGCACGGCGACAGATACGCAGTATTTT. Its translation: CASTATDTQYF.

The chain employs TRBV12-3 or TRBV12-4 and TRBJ2-5, with D perhaps TRBD1 (6 bases). The length of the CDR3 is 15 residues. V shed 5 bases and J shed 0 bases, with 13 bases lying between them. The CDR3 protein is CASSRDTPYQETQYF. The CDR3, as DNA: TGTGCCAGCAGTCGGGACACACCGTACCAAGAGACCCAGTACTTC.

The V call is TRBV20-1, the J call TRBJ2-3; D remains unclear. V was clipped by 6 bases and J by 0 bases, with 13 bases between them. The CDR3 loop spans 14 amino acids. The germline gives CDR1 DFQATT, CDR2 SNEGSKA (reference sequence). This CDR3 is CSARFAASTDTQYF. The CDR3, as DNA: TGCAGTGCCCGCTTTGCGGCAAGCACAGATACGCAGTATTTT.

The V call is TRBV4-2, the J call TRBJ2-5, with 10 bases identical to TRBD2. The V gene end was trimmed by 0 bases and the J gene end by 2 bases; junction bases not matched to a gene: 3. The CDR3 consists of 16 residues. Germline CDR1 LGHNA, CDR2 YNFKEQ. CDR3 nucleotide sequence: TGTGCCAGCAGCCAAGATGGGACTAGCGTACAAGAGACCCAGTACTTC. Protein product: CASSQDGTSVQETQYF.

There are a few counts of this clonotype. The rearrangement links TRBV7-2 to TRBJ1-1; possible D gene TRBD1, 5 bases. Trimming took off 8 bases at V and 11 bases at J, with 12 bases between the two ends. The CDR3 covers 10 residues. Germline V gives CDR1 SGHTA, CDR2 FQGNSA. CDR3 sequence reads: CASGERGAFF. The CDR3 DNA reads as TGTGCCAGCGGGGAGAGGGGTGCTTTCTTT.

As DNA, the CDR3 is TGTGCCAGCAGCTTGATTTTGGGGTTATACGACACTGAAGCTTTCTTT. It translates to CASSLILGLYDTEAFF. This chain links TRBV7-9 with TRBJ1-1; D ambiguous. The CDR3 is 16 residues long. Germline CDR1 SEHNR, CDR2 FQNEAQ (reference sequence). V lost 3 bases and J 3 bases, leaving 17 bases between the germline ends. Variable domain in full (rest from reference TRBV7-9 and TRBJ1-1): DTGVSQNPRHKITKRGQNVTFRCDPISEHNRLYWYRQTLGQGPEFLTYFQNEAQLEKSRLLSDRFSAERPKGSFSTLEIQRTEQGDSAMYLCASSLILGLYDTEAFFGQGTRLTVV.

Only a few counts were recorded for this clonotype. The genes are TRBV7-9 and TRBJ1-3; possibly TRBD1 for D (6 bases). The V gene lost 2 bases and the J gene lost 0 bases, with 14 bases spanning the gap. The CDR3 is made up of 17 amino acids. The germline gives CDR1 SEHNR, CDR2 FQNEAQ (reference sequence). In DNA, the CDR3 is TGTGCCAGCAGCTTATTAGGGACACGGAGCTCTGGAAACACCATATATTTT. Translating it yields CASSLLGTRSSGNTIYF.